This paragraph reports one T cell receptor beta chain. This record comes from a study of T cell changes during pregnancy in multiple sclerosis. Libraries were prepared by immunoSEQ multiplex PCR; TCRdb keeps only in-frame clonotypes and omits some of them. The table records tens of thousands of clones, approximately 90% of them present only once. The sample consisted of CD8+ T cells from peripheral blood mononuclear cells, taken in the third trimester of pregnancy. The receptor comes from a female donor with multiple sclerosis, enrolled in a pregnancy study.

The chain's CDR3 is CASSLTGTGRIEQFF. The CDR3 coding sequence is TGTGCCAGCAGCTTAACCGGGACAGGGAGGATTGAGCAGTTCTTC. The chain is built from TRBV7-3 and TRBJ2-1, with 9 bases aligning to TRBD1. The CDR3 spans 15 residues. With 0 bases clipped from V and 9 bases from J, the junction kept 6 bases outside the gene matches. Germline CDR1 SGHTA, CDR2 FQGTGA.